This is a list of T cell receptor beta chains from one sample in a study of control samples from healthy donors and cancer patients. Assay used: immunoSEQ multiplex PCR; TCRdb lists only in-frame clones, some missing. The table records about 52,000 clones, 85% to 95% of them present only once. Material: blood. The receptor set was obtained from a man between 25 and 39 years old in good health. The CDR3 runs from the conserved cysteine through the conserved F or W. D genes are given only for firm matches. Expanded clones get a size class; other rows say once, few or many, or leave the size out.

j_call,v_call,clone_size,d_call,cdr3_nt,cdr3_aa
TRBJ1-4,TRBV21-1,.,.,TGTGCCAGCAGCAAAGGGGGGGCGGGTAATGAAAAACTGTTTTTT,CASSKGGAGNEKLFF
TRBJ1-1,TRBV5-1,.,.,TGCGCCAGCAGCTTGCCACAGGGTGGCACTGAAGCTTTCTTT,CASSLPQGGTEAFF
TRBJ2-3,TRBV4-1,.,.,TGCGCCAGCAGCCAAGCGAAACCGGGACAAATCACAGATACGCAGTATTTT,CASSQAKPGQITDTQYF
TRBJ2-1,TRBV6-5,.,TRBD2,TGTGCCAGCAGTTCCGGGGGGAATGAGCAGTTCTTC,CASSSGGNEQFF
TRBJ2-5,TRBV4-2,.,.,TGTGCCAGCAGCCAAGGAACGGGATCGGGCGAGACCCAGTACTTC,CASSQGTGSGETQYF
TRBJ1-2,TRBV28,.,.,TGTGCCAGCAGTTTCGGCAGGGGACTCTATGGCTACACCTTC,CASSFGRGLYGYTF
TRBJ2-7,TRBV12-3/TRBV12-4,.,TRBD1,TGTGCCAGCAGGGCCTCCCGACAGGGCCCGGGGTACTTC,CASRASRQGPGYF
TRBJ2-7,TRBV13,.,TRBD2,TGTGCCAGCAGCCCCCGTCCTAGCGGGAGCCACGAGCAGTACTTC,CASSPRPSGSHEQYF
TRBJ2-1,TRBV5-1,.,TRBD2,TGCGCCAGCAGCTGGACTAGCGGGAGCTATGAGCAGTTCTTC,CASSWTSGSYEQFF
TRBJ1-1,TRBV27,once,.,TGTGCCAGCAGCCCCTACGTAGGGACTGAAGCTTTCTTT,CASSPYVGTEAFF
TRBJ1-3,TRBV18,.,.,TGTGCCAGCTCACCACCTTCCAGTTATGGAAACACCATATATTTT,CASSPPSSYGNTIYF
TRBJ2-1,TRBV29-1,.,.,TGCAGCGTCCACGCTTTGTCCTACAATGAGCAGTTCTTC,CSVHALSYNEQFF
TRBJ2-2,TRBV5-6,.,.,TGTGCCAGCAGCCGCTTCCTATCCGCCCCCAACACCGGGGAGCTGTTTTTT,CASSRFLSAPNTGELFF
TRBJ2-5,TRBV10-3,.,TRBD2,TGTGCCATCAGTGATACTAGCGGGTACCAAGAGACCCAGTACTTC,CAISDTSGYQETQYF
TRBJ2-1,TRBV6-5,.,.,TGTGCCAGCAGCGCTAGACAGAAAATGGTGGAGCAGTTCTTC,CASSARQKMVEQFF
TRBJ1-1,TRBV4-1,.,.,TGCGCCAGCAGCCGGTTTCGCTTAAACACTGAAGCTTTCTTT,CASSRFRLNTEAFF
TRBJ2-7,TRBV21-1,.,.,TGTGCCAGCAGCAAAGGGCGGGAGGAAATCTACGAGCAGTACTTC,CASSKGREEIYEQYF
TRBJ2-5,TRBV7-9,.,TRBD2,TGTGCCAGCAGCGCGCGGGAGGGCCCTCTGGAGACCCAGTACTTC,CASSAREGPLETQYF
TRBJ1-2,TRBV29-1,once,.,TGCAGCGTTGAAATTCAAGGGAACTATGGCTACACCTTC,CSVEIQGNYGYTF
TRBJ2-1,TRBV11-2,once,TRBD2,TGTGCCAGCAGCTTAGGAGCTAGCGGGCCTTACAATGAGCAGTTCTTC,CASSLGASGPYNEQFF
TRBJ2-7,TRBV7-9,.,TRBD2,TGTGCCAGCAGCTCCACTAGCGGGATGGAGTCCTACGAGCAGTACTTC,CASSSTSGMESYEQYF
TRBJ2-1,TRBV7-9,.,TRBD2,TGTGCCAGCAGCTCACGTGGGACTAGCATCGACAATGAGCAGTTCTTC,CASSSRGTSIDNEQFF
TRBJ2-1,TRBV9,.,TRBD1,TGTGCCAGCAGCCCCGGGACAGTCTCCTACAATGAGCAGTTCTTC,CASSPGTVSYNEQFF
TRBJ2-3,TRBV9,.,.,TGTGCCAGCAGCGTCGTGGGAGATACGCAGTATTTT,CASSVVGDTQYF
TRBJ2-6,TRBV23-1,.,.,TGCGCCAGCAGTCAATCGACGACAAGGGCTTCTGGGGCCAACGTCCTGACTTTC,CASSQSTTRASGANVLTF
TRBJ2-1,TRBV4-1,.,TRBD2,TGCGCCAGCAGCCATACGGGACTAGCGGGAGGGAGCTCCTACAATGAGCAGTTCTTC,CASSHTGLAGGSSYNEQFF
TRBJ2-7,TRBV5-4,.,TRBD2,TGTGCCAGCACCCTAGCGGGAGGTTTCCACGAGCAGTACTTC,CASTLAGGFHEQYF
TRBJ2-1,TRBV12-5,.,.,TGTGCTAGTGGTTTGTTCGATGAGCAGTTCTTC,CASGLFDEQFF
TRBJ2-1,TRBV19,.,TRBD2,TGTGCCAGTAGTATTAGCGGGGAGCCCTACAATGAGCAGTTCTTC,CASSISGEPYNEQFF
TRBJ1-6,TRBV5-4,few,TRBD1,TGTGCCAGCAGTCCGGGACAGGGGGCCTCTAATTCACCCCTCCACTTT,CASSPGQGASNSPLHF
TRBJ1-6,TRBV30,.,.,TGTGCCTGGAGTGCACCGGGGGTTAATTCACCCCTCCACTTT,CAWSAPGVNSPLHF
TRBJ2-7,TRBV3-1/TRBV3-2,.,.,TGTGCCAGCAGTCACTCCTACGAGCAGTACTTC,CASSHSYEQYF
TRBJ2-5,TRBV10-3,.,.,TGTGCCATCAGTGAGTCCGGAAAGGGCTTTCAAGAGACCCAGTACTTC,CAISESGKGFQETQYF
TRBJ2-7,TRBV28,once,TRBD2,TGTGCCAGCAGTTTATTGACTAGCGGGCCCTACGAGCAGTACTTC,CASSLLTSGPYEQYF
TRBJ1-2,TRBV3-1/TRBV3-2,.,.,TGTGCCAGCAGCCTTTCGGACAGCTACTATGGCTACACCTTC,CASSLSDSYYGYTF
TRBJ1-1,TRBV2,.,.,TGTGCCAGCAGTGAAGACACGAACACTGAAGCTTTCTTT,CASSEDTNTEAFF
TRBJ2-7,TRBV2,once,.,TGTGCCAGCAGTGAAAGGGCTGGGAGCTCCTACGAGCAGTACTTC,CASSERAGSSYEQYF
TRBJ2-3,TRBV29-1,.,.,TGCAGCGTTGAGGTGGGAATCACAGATACGCAGTATTTT,CSVEVGITDTQYF
TRBJ2-3,TRBV6-4,once,.,TGTGCCAGCAGTGACTCCGCGGGAAGCACAGATACGCAGTATTTT,CASSDSAGSTDTQYF
TRBJ1-2,TRBV7-2,.,TRBD1,TGTGCCAGCAGCTTAGCGGGGGACAGGGGTGGCTACACCTTC,CASSLAGDRGGYTF
TRBJ2-2,TRBV7-3,.,.,TGTGCCAGCAGCCTCACAGGGCCCGGGGAGCTGTTTTTT,CASSLTGPGELFF
TRBJ1-1,TRBV12-3/TRBV12-4,.,.,TGTGCCAGCAGTTTAGGGGGGCCCACTGAAGCTTTCTTT,CASSLGGPTEAFF
TRBJ2-7,TRBV9,.,.,TGTGCCAGCAGCCCCCTGGCGGGACCCTACGAGCAGTACTTC,CASSPLAGPYEQYF
TRBJ1-1,TRBV3-1/TRBV3-2,.,.,TGTGCCAGCAGCCACACCGGTTATGAAGCTTTCTTT,CASSHTGYEAFF
TRBJ1-2,TRBV29-1,.,TRBD1,TGCAGCGCTACAGGGGGCGCAGAAAACTATGGCTACACCTTC,CSATGGAENYGYTF
TRBJ2-3,TRBV7-3,.,TRBD2,TGTGCCAGCAGCTCCCCTAGCGGGAGGCGCACAGATACGCAGTATTTT,CASSSPSGRRTDTQYF
TRBJ2-2,TRBV6-1,.,TRBD2,TGTGCCAGCAGTGAACTAGCGGGAAGTGGGGAGCTGTTTTTT,CASSELAGSGELFF
TRBJ2-5,TRBV11-2,.,TRBD2,TGTGCCAGCAGCTTAGAATGGGCTAGCGGGAGAGAGACCCAGTACTTC,CASSLEWASGRETQYF
TRBJ2-7,TRBV12-5,.,.,TGTGCTAGTGGTTACAGGGGCGGGGGCAGCGACGAGCAGTACTTC,CASGYRGGGSDEQYF
TRBJ2-4,TRBV10-3,.,.,TGTGCCATCAGTGAGTCGTCTTGGGTTCAGTACTTC,CAISESSWVQYF
TRBJ1-4,TRBV3-1/TRBV3-2,.,.,TGTGCCAGCAGCCCACGGACTGCTCGTAATGAAAAACTGTTTTTT,CASSPRTARNEKLFF
TRBJ2-3,TRBV9,.,.,TGTGCCAGCAGCGTAGATTCCGGCCGCACAGATACGCAGTATTTT,CASSVDSGRTDTQYF
TRBJ2-5,TRBV11-3,.,TRBD2,TGTGCCAGCAGCTTACCCGGGACTAGCAGAATGGAGACCCAGTACTTC,CASSLPGTSRMETQYF
TRBJ2-1,TRBV5-1,.,.,TGCGCCAGCAGCTTTAGGGACGGGTTTTACAATGAGCAGTTCTTC,CASSFRDGFYNEQFF
TRBJ1-2,TRBV6-5,.,TRBD1,TGTGCCAGCAGCCTACAGGGGGCGGGCTATGGCTACACCTTC,CASSLQGAGYGYTF
TRBJ2-5,TRBV9,.,TRBD2,TGTGCCAGCAGCGTGGGACTAGCGGGAGTGGCAGAGACCCAGTACTTC,CASSVGLAGVAETQYF
TRBJ2-2,TRBV7-2,.,TRBD2,TGTGCCAGCAGCTTACCCTTCGGCGGGAGGGCCATCGGGGAGCTGTTTTTT,CASSLPFGGRAIGELFF
TRBJ2-2,TRBV7-9,.,.,TGTGCCAGCAGCGGTTGGGCGGTCGGGGAGCTGTTTTTT,CASSGWAVGELFF
TRBJ2-5,TRBV18,.,.,TGTGCCAGCTCACCAAGGCCCGGGAGTGCAGAGACCCAGTACTTC,CASSPRPGSAETQYF
TRBJ1-2,TRBV25-1,.,.,TGTGCCAGCAGCCTAGACCAGAGCTATGGCTACACCTTC,CASSLDQSYGYTF